Below are 14 T cell receptor beta chains sequenced from a single sample in a study of T cells in Graves' hyperthyroidism and ophthalmopathy. The TCR beta CDR3 regions underwent amplification using RNA transcripts as the source. Using the HTBI primer set, a first-round RT-PCR was run on the TCR CDR3. A single record per CDR3 protein comes from TCRdb applying MiXCR to the multiplex PCR reads. The table lists roughly 380,000 distinct CDR3 sequences, approximately 15% of them singletons. Source material: blood. These receptors were collected from a woman aged 60-75 years with Graves' hyperthyroidism.

This clonotype was observed at least ten times. The chain uses TRBV15 and TRBJ2-3, with 8 nucleotides matching TRBD1. V was pared by 1 base and J by 4 bases, with 4 bases of the junction left unmatched. The length of the CDR3 is 15 residues. Germline CDR1 reads LNHNV; CDR2 reads YYDKDF (reference sequence). CDR3 nucleotides: TGTGCCACCAGCAGAGCAGGGGGCCTTCCAGATACGCAGTATTTT. It translates to CATSRAGGLPDTQYF.

Many counts were recorded for this clonotype. V and J are TRBV28 and TRBJ1-1; possible D gene TRBD1, 5 bases. This CDR3 is 15 amino acids long. Per the germline V gene, CDR1 is MDHEN and CDR2 is SYDVKM. V was shortened by 3 bases and J by 5 bases, with 16 bases between the two germline ends. CDR3 protein: CASSLSGPLRTEAFF. The CDR3 bases are TGTGCCAGCAGTTTGTCGGGGCCCCTTCGGACTGAAGCTTTCTTT.

This clonotype was detected ten times or more. This chain joins TRBV20-1 and TRBJ1-1; a possible D gene is TRBD1 (6 bases). Germline-derived CDR1 and CDR2 are DFQATT and SNEGSKA (reference sequence). V lost 3 bases and J lost 4, with 12 bases in between. CDR3 length equals 13 residues. The CDR3 is CSASKTGRTEAFF. Written as DNA, the CDR3 is TGCAGTGCTAGTAAAACAGGGCGCACTGAAGCTTTCTTT.

The rearrangement uses TRBV7-9 and TRBJ2-7; D is perhaps TRBD2 (6 bases). In germline, CDR1 is SEHNR, CDR2 FQNEAQ (reference sequence). The CDR3 covers 15 residues. V was shortened by 10 bases and J by 6 bases, with 25 bases between the two germline ends. CDR3 region: CATRGAGRVEGEQYF. The CDR3, as DNA: TGTGCCACTAGAGGCGCCGGGAGAGTAGAGGGCGAGCAGTACTTC.

The chain has TRBV12-3 or TRBV12-4 and TRBJ2-1; 13 positions agree with TRBD2. CDR3 length equals 15 residues. After removal of 5 bases from V and 9 bases from J, the junction contained 7 bases not matched to a gene. The DNA for the CDR3 is TGTGCCAGCAGTAGTACTAGCGGGAGGGCTGGTGAGCAGTTCTTC. The encoded protein is CASSSTSGRAGEQFF.

The table lists this clonotype with many counts. The rearrangement uses TRBV19 and TRBJ2-7, with 14 positions matching TRBD2. J gave up 9 bases and V 4 bases, and 2 bases lay outside the gene matches. Germline V gene sequence: CDR1 LNHDA, CDR2 SQIVND (reference sequence). CDR3 length equals 13 residues. CDR3 loop: CASSTGTSGRQYF. CDR3 nucleotides: TGTGCCAGTAGTACCGGGACTAGCGGGAGGCAGTACTTC.

The chain combines TRBV30 with TRBJ2-5; TRBD2 matches at 9 bases. This CDR3 contains 15 residues. V shed 0 bases and J 4 bases; nucleotides not matched to a gene: 6. Germline CDR1 reads GTSNPN; CDR2 reads SVGIG (reference sequence). The CDR3 sequence is CAWSVDGGGGETQYF. CDR3 sequence (DNA): TGTGCCTGGAGTGTAGACGGCGGGGGGGGAGAGACCCAGTACTTC.

This clonotype was detected only a few times. The chain carries TRBV29-1 and TRBJ1-3, with D hard to call. The CDR3 is 11 amino acids. The germline V gene encodes CDR1 SQVTM and CDR2 ANQGSEA. The V and J ends lost 7 bases and 4 bases respectively, with 8 bases between them. The CDR3 here is CSAILGNTIYF. CDR3 DNA sequence: TGCAGCGCCATACTCGGAAACACCATATATTTT.

This chain joins TRBV14 and TRBJ2-7, with 9 bases identical to TRBD1. The ends lost 0 bases at V and 2 bases at J; junction bases unmatched: 8. Germline V gene sequence: CDR1 SGHDN, CDR2 FVKESK. This CDR3 has 17 residues. CDR3 amino acids: CASSQERTQGATYEQYF. The CDR3 bases are TGTGCCAGCAGCCAAGAACGTACACAGGGGGCTACCTACGAGCAGTACTTC. Combining the CDR3 with reference TRBV14 and TRBJ2-7 gives the whole variable domain EAGVTQFPSHSVIEKGQTVTLRCDPISGHDNLYWYRRVMGKEIKFLLHFVKESKQDESGMPNNRFLAERTGGTYSTLKVQPAELEDSGVYFCASSQERTQGATYEQYFGPGTRLTVT.

This chain uses TRBV4-1 with TRBJ2-1, with D perhaps TRBD2 (6 bases). Looked up from germline, CDR1 is MGHRA and CDR2 is YSYEKL. CDR3 length equals 16 residues. Trimming left V 0 bases short and J 2 bases short, with 11 bases between. The CDR3 region is CASSQEYGRPYNEQFF. The CDR3 bases are TGCGCCAGCAGCCAAGAATACGGGAGACCCTACAATGAGCAGTTCTTC.

The CDR3 nucleotides are TGTGCCAGCAGCCAAGGTACAGCTCAAGCTTTCTTT. It is translated as CASSQGTAQAFF. The chain carries TRBV3-1 and TRBJ1-1; D unresolved. This CDR3 comprises 12 residues. Germline loops: CDR1 LGHDT, CDR2 YNNKEL (reference sequence). V was clipped by 1 base and J by 9 bases, with 9 bases between them.

This clonotype has ten or more counts. The J gene is TRBJ2-1, the V gene TRBV7-9; TRBD2 aligns across 8 bases. Trimming cost V 7 bases and J 4 bases; bases outside gene matches: 12. The CDR3 consists of 16 residues. The V gene's germline CDR1 is SEHNR and CDR2 FQNEAQ (reference sequence). The DNA of the CDR3 is TGTGCCAGCAACAGGGTTGGGCGGGAGGAATACAATGAGCAGTTCTTC. Translated: CASNRVGREEYNEQFF. The complete variable domain, with remaining parts taken from reference TRBV7-9 and TRBJ2-1, reads DTGVSQNPRHKITKRGQNVTFRCDPISEHNRLYWYRQTLGQGPEFLTYFQNEAQLEKSRLLSDRFSAERPKGSFSTLEIQRTEQGDSAMYLCASNRVGREEYNEQFFGPGTRLTVL.

In this sample, this clonotype turned up a few times. The CDR3: CASRTTGTLNYGYTF. The CDR3 bases are TGCGCCAGCAGAACCACAGGGACGCTCAACTATGGCTACACCTTC. The chain carries TRBV5-1 and TRBJ1-2, with D tentatively TRBD1 (6 bases). CDR1 is SGHRS, CDR2 YFSETQ, per germline. The CDR3 covers 15 residues. The V end was cut by 5 bases, the J end by 2 bases, with 16 bases between. The complete variable domain, with remaining parts taken from reference TRBV5-1 and TRBJ1-2, reads KAGVTQTPRYLIKTRGQQVTLSCSPISGHRSVSWYQQTPGQGLQFLFEYFSETQRNKGNFPGRFSGRQFSNSRSEMNVSTLELGDSALYLCASRTTGTLNYGYTFGSGTRLTVV.

This clonotype was seen repeatedly, ten times or more. This sequence joins TRBV12-3 or TRBV12-4 and TRBJ2-1; TRBD2 agrees at 11 bases. The CDR3 length is 19 residues. The junction had 10 bases not matched to a gene; V was cut back by 3 bases and J by 0 bases. The CDR3 DNA reads TGTGCCAGCAGTTTCAGCCCCGGGACTAGCGGTAGCTCCTACAATGAGCAGTTCTTC. It translates to CASSFSPGTSGSSYNEQFF.